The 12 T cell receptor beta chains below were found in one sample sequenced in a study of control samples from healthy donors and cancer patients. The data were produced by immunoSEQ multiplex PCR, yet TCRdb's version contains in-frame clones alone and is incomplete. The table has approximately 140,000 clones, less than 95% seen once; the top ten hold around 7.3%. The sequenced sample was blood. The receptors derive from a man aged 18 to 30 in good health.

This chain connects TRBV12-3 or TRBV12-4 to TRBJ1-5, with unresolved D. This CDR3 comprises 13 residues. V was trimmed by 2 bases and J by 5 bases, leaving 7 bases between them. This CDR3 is CASSLSRDQPQHF. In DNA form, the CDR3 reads TGTGCCAGCAGTTTAAGTAGGGATCAGCCCCAGCATTTT.

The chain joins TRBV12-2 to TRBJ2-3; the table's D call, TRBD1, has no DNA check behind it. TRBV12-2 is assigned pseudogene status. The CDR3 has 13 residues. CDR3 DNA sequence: TGTGCAAGTCGCTTAGTTCAGGGATTGACGCAGTATTTT. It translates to CASRLVQGLTQYF.

CDR3 DNA: TGTGCCAGCAGCCCCCTAGGGACAGGGACCTACAATGAGCAGTTCTTC. Its translation is CASSPLGTGTYNEQFF. The chain couples TRBV6-2 or TRBV6-3 to TRBJ2-1; 9 bases agree with TRBD1. The trim removed 6 bases at V and 2 bases at J, leaving 8 bases unmatched. Germline V CDR1 and CDR2: MNHEY, SVGEGT. This CDR3 contains 16 residues.

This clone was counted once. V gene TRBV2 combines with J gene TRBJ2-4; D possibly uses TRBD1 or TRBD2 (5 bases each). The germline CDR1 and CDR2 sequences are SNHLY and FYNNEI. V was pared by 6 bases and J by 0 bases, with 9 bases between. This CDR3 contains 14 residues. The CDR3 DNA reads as TGTGCCAGCAGGGGGACCCTAGCCAAAAACATTCAGTACTTC. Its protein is CASRGTLAKNIQYF.

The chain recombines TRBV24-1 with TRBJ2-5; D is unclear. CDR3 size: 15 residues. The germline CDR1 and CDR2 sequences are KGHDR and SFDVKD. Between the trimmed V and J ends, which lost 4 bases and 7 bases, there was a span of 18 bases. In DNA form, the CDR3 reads TGTGCCACCAGTGACTACCCTCTCGGAAAGGGGACCCAGTACTTC. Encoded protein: CATSDYPLGKGTQYF.

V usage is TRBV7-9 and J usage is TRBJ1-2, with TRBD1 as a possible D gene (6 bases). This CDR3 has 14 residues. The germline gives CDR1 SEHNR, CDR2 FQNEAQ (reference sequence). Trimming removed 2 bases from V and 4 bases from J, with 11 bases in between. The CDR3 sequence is CASSLPGQFYGYTF. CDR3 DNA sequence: TGTGCCAGCAGCTTACCCGGACAGTTCTATGGCTACACCTTC.

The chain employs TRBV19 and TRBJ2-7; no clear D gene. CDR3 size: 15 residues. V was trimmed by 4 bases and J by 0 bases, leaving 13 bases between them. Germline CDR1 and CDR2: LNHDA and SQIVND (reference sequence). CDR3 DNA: TGTGCCAGTAGTAAGGTCGCAGGATCCTCCTACGAGCAGTACTTC. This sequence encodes CASSKVAGSSYEQYF.

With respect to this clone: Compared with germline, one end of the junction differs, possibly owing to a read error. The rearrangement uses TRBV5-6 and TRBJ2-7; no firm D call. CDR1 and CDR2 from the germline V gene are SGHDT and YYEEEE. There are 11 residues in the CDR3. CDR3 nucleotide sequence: TGTGCCAGCAGCTTGGTAGGGTATGAGGAATTC. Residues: CASSLVGYEEF.

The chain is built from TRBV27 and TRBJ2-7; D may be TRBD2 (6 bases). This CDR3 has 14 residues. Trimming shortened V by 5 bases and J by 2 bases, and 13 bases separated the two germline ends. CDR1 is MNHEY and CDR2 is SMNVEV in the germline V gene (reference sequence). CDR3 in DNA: TGTGCCAGCAGTGCGGGACTCCCGCCCTACGAGCAGTACTTC. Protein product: CASSAGLPPYEQYF.

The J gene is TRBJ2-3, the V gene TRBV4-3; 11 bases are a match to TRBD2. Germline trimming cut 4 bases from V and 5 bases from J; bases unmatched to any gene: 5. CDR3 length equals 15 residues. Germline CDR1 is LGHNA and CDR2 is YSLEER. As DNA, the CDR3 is TGCGCCAGCAGCCCGACTAGCGGGGCCCGAGATACGCAGTATTTT. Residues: CASSPTSGARDTQYF.

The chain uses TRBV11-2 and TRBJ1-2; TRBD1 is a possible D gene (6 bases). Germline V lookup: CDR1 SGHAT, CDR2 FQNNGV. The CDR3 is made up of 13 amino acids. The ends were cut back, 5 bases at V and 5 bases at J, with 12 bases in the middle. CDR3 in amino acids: CASSGGGPYGYTF. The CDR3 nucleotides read TGTGCCAGCAGCGGGGGGGGCCCTTATGGCTACACCTTC.

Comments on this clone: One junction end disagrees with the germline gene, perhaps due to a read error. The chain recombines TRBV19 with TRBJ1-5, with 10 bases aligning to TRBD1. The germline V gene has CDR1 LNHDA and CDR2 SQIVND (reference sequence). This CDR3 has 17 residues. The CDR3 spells CARSFPPTGGARQPQHF. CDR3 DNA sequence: TGTGCCCGTAGTTTCCCTCCGACAGGGGGCGCCAGGCAGCCCCAGCATTTT.